This T cell receptor (beta chain) was retrieved from a study of blood T cell repertoires in COVID-19. Across the whole study: T cells, B-cell-depleted T cells, or PBMCs provided the cDNA or gDNA that served as material.

The Seattle site enrolled patients during active infection and followed them longitudinally. Authors' analysis steps: Researchers report that nucleated cell counts were estimated from reference gene primer amplification. Sequencing used immunoSEQ multiplex PCR; TCRdb keeps in-frame clones, though not all of them. The V and J calls and the clone size are those of that table, but D and trimming were determined from the DNA. Counted here are approximately 110,000 clones, around nine tenths occurring once; the ten biggest clones make up just over 2%. Losses at the gene ends were 4 bases for V and 7 bases for J; bases not matched to a gene: 4. This CDR3 contains 12 residues. In germline, CDR1 is SQVTM, CDR2 ANQGSEA.

The source of this sequence is a man aged 50 or older with COVID-19, enrolled during active disease. This sequence joins TRBV29-1 and TRBJ1-5, with 7 bases identical to TRBD1. The material sequenced was peripheral blood. CDR3 loop: CSVGTGGQPQHF. The CDR3 bases are TGCAGCGTTGGGACAGGAGGCCAGCCCCAGCATTTT.